Below, one TCR beta chain is given with its context. Its antigen is not identified. Germline and junction disagree at one end, which may indicate a read error. This specimen comes from a study of cytomegalovirus exposure and HLA in healthy donors. CDR3 length equals 15 residues. The germline gives CDR1 SGHTA, CDR2 FQGNSA. Use of 60 Vbeta and 13 Jbeta primers characterized the PCR. The repertoire was sequenced with immunoSEQ multiplex PCR; TCRdb's copy has only in-frame clones and lacks some. The data show 95,000 to 100,000 clones, with about 80% seen just once and roughly 4% held by the top ten. The study's findings and limits: In a later analysis, 17,000 or so TCR beta sequences were associated with HLA alleles at 0.05 false discovery rate. In a later analysis, several top co-occurrence clusters appeared linked to parvovirus B19, influenza, CMV and Epstein-Barr virus. Sequences of the TCR beta chain were said to predict the HLA-A and HLA-B alleles of most subjects accurately. The majority of TCR sequences were rare, yet some public TCRs appeared in many donors.

Sequencing was carried out using PBMCs. This clonotype originated in a man aged 40-50 years in good health and CMV-seronegative. V and J are TRBV7-2 and TRBJ1-2, with 7 bases matching TRBD1. DNA for the CDR3: TGTGCCAGCAGCCGCGACAGGGACGTAATCTATGACTACACCTTC. Protein: CASSRDRDVIYDYTF.